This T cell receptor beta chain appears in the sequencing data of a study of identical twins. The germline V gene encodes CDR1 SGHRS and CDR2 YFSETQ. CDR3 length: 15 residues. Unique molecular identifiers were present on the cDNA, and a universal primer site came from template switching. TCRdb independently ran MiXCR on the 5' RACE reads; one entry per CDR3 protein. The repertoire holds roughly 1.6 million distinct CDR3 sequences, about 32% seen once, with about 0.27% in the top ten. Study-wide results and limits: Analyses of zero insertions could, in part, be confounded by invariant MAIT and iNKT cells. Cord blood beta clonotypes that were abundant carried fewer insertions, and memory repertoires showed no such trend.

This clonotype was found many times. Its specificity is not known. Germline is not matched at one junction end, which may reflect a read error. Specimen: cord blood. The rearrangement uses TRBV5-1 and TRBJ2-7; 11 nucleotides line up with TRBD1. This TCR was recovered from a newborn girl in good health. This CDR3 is CASSSGTGGSYEQYF. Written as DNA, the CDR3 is TGTGCCAGCAGTTCCGGGACAGGGGGCTCCTACGAGCAGTACTTC.